The rows below give T cell receptor beta chains drawn from one sample of a study of blood T cell repertoires in COVID-19. Libraries were prepared by immunoSEQ multiplex PCR; TCRdb keeps only in-frame clonotypes and omits some of them. Of some 120,000 clones in the sample, 88% are singletons; the top ten hold around 0.81%. Sequencing input: peripheral blood. The receptors originated from a woman aged 50 to 65 with active or convalescent COVID-19. The CDR3 runs from the conserved cysteine through the conserved F or W. The order of the fields is clone size, J gene, V gene, D gene, CDR3 DNA, CDR3 protein. D genes are given only for firm matches. Expanded clones are given a class, and other clones once, few, many or no size at all.

- TRBJ1-1 TRBV7-9 TRBD1 TGTGCCAGCAGCTTGACAGGGTCGCGGGGTTCCACTGAAGCTTTCTTT CASSLTGSRGSTEAFF
- TRBJ2-5 TRBV5-1 TRBD1 TGCGCCAGCAGTCGGACAGGGCAAGAGACCCAGTACTTC CASSRTGQETQYF
- TRBJ1-4 TRBV6-5 TRBD1 TGTGCCAGCAGCCGCGACAGGGGAGCCGAAAAACTGTTTTTT CASSRDRGAEKLFF
- TRBJ1-2 TRBV6-5 - TGTGCCAGCAGTTACTCGAGAGTATTTAACTATGGCTACACCTTC CASSYSRVFNYGYTF
- TRBJ2-3 TRBV6-2/TRBV6-3 - TGTGCCAGCAGTTACGCCGGTAGAGCGGGCACTGGTACGCAGTATTTT CASSYAGRAGTGTQYF
- TRBJ1-5 TRBV19 TRBD1 TGTGCCAGTAGTGCGGAACAGGGGAGTCAGCCCCAGCATTTT CASSAEQGSQPQHF
once TRBJ2-7 TRBV19 TRBD1 TGTGCCAGTAGTCCCTCCGGACAGGGACTTTACGAGCAGTACTTC CASSPSGQGLYEQYF
once TRBJ1-5 TRBV28 - TGTGCCAGCAGTTTTGGGCCTACTTCGGGGGGGAGCAATCAGCCCCAGCATTTT CASSFGPTSGGSNQPQHF
once TRBJ2-2 TRBV28 TRBD1 TGTGCCAGCAGGAGAGACAGGGGCAACACCGGGGAGCTGTTTTTT CASRRDRGNTGELFF
- TRBJ2-5 TRBV7-9 TRBD2 TGTGCCAGCAGCTTAGAACGGACTAGAAAAGAGACCCAGTACTTC CASSLERTRKETQYF
- TRBJ2-3 TRBV7-9 - TGTGCCAGCGCCAGACTTAAGACAGATACGCAGTATTTT CASARLKTDTQYF
- TRBJ1-6 TRBV14 - TGTGCCAGCAGCCAGGGGGGGCCCTGGCCCCTCCACTTT CASSQGGPWPLHF
once TRBJ2-7 TRBV28 TRBD2 TGTGCCAGCAGTCTCCCATCGGGGGGGACTAGCGTTTACGAGCAGTACTTC CASSLPSGGTSVYEQYF
- TRBJ1-5 TRBV29-1 - TGCAGCGCCCAGGGAGGGAATCAGCCCCAGCATTTT CSAQGGNQPQHF
once TRBJ2-1 TRBV28 - TGTGCCAGCAGTTCGGGAGCGGGTAACTCTGGCAATGAGCAGTTCTTC CASSSGAGNSGNEQFF
- TRBJ1-3 TRBV11-2 TRBD1 TGTGCCAGCAGCTCTTACAGGGGCCCATCTGGAAACACCATATATTTT CASSSYRGPSGNTIYF
- TRBJ2-1 TRBV11-2 TRBD2 TGTGCTAGCAGCTCACTAGCGGGAGTCTGGAATGAGCAGTTCTTC CASSSLAGVWNEQFF
- TRBJ2-7 TRBV7-9 - TGTGCCAGCAGCCCAGACAGGTTCATCTCCCGCGAGCAGTACTTC CASSPDRFISREQYF
few TRBJ1-6 TRBV4-2 - TGTGCCAGCGGAGCGGGAGGGAGCTCCTATAATTCACCCCTCCACTTT CASGAGGSSYNSPLHF
- TRBJ1-3 TRBV6-7 - TGTGCCAGCAGTTCCCTGATTAAGACAAGCTCTGGAAACACCATATATTTT CASSSLIKTSSGNTIYF
- TRBJ2-7 TRBV5-1 - TGCGCCAGCAGCTTGGGTCCGGGGGTCTCCTACGAGCAGTACTTC CASSLGPGVSYEQYF
- TRBJ2-2 TRBV9 TRBD2 TGTGCCAGCAGCGTCAGCGGGATTGGAGCCGGGGAGCTGTTTTTT CASSVSGIGAGELFF
- TRBJ2-1 TRBV5-4 - TGTGCCAGCAGCTTGGCCGGGCAGGGCTCCTACAATGAGCAGTTCTTC CASSLAGQGSYNEQFF
- TRBJ1-5 TRBV12-3/TRBV12-4 - TGTGCCAGCAGTTTAAACCCGGTTCAGCCCCAGCATTTT CASSLNPVQPQHF
once TRBJ2-7 TRBV6-5 TRBD2 TGTGCCAGCAGTTCGGGGGGGCAGGTCACCTACGAGCAGTACTTC CASSSGGQVTYEQYF
once TRBJ2-3 TRBV28 TRBD2 TGTGCCAGCAGTCCACCCATGGTAATATCCTCTGAGCGGGGTAGCACAGATACGCAGTATTTT CASSPPMVISSERGSTDTQYF
few TRBJ2-1 TRBV29-1 TRBD1 TGCAGCGGTGGATCTGGACAGGGCTCTGAGCAGTTCTTC CSGGSGQGSEQFF
- TRBJ2-5 TRBV7-2 TRBD2 TGTGCCAGCAGCTCCATGGGACTAGCGGAAGAGACCCAGTACTTC CASSSMGLAEETQYF
- TRBJ2-3 TRBV30 TRBD1 TGTGCCCGGCGCGACAGGGTTTTTTTTAATACGCAGTATTTT CARRDRVFFNTQYF
- TRBJ1-2 TRBV19 - TGTGCCAGTAGTATAAATCAGGGGCGCTATGGCTACACCTTC CASSINQGRYGYTF
- TRBJ1-4 TRBV28 - TGTGCCAGCGGGGAGGGACTAATGAAAAAACTGTTTTTT CASGEGLMKKLFF
- TRBJ1-2 TRBV6-2/TRBV6-3 - TGTGCCAGCAGTTCCGGTCCGCTCAACTATGGCTACACCTTC CASSSGPLNYGYTF
- TRBJ2-1 TRBV30 TRBD2 TGTGCCTGGAGTCGTGGGACTAGCGGGAGTGGAGAGCAGTTCTTC CAWSRGTSGSGEQFF
- TRBJ2-3 TRBV7-3 TRBD2 TGTGCCAGCAGCACCCTGGGAGGGTCAGATACGCAGTATTTT CASSTLGGSDTQYF
- TRBJ2-6 TRBV19 - TGTGCCAGTAGTATCACGACAGGCACCAACGTCCTGACTTTC CASSITTGTNVLTF
- TRBJ2-2 TRBV5-4 TRBD2 TGTGCCAGCAGCCCGACTAGCGGAGCGAACACCGGGGAGCTGTTTTTT CASSPTSGANTGELFF
- TRBJ2-6 TRBV7-9 - TGTGCCAGTACCCGTAATCCACCAGGGGGGACTGGGGCCAACGTCCTGACTTTC CASTRNPPGGTGANVLTF
once TRBJ2-1 TRBV18 TRBD2 TGTGCCGGGGAGAGCGGGAGCATCAATGAGCAGTTCTTC CAGESGSINEQFF
once TRBJ2-1 TRBV7-9 - TGTGCCAGCAGCCAAATGACTCGTAGCTCCTACAATGAGCAGTTCTTC CASSQMTRSSYNEQFF
- TRBJ2-5 TRBV4-3 TRBD2 TGCGCCAGCAGCCAAGAACCTAGCGGGAAGGGGGAGACCCAGTACTTC CASSQEPSGKGETQYF
once TRBJ1-6 TRBV28 - TGTGCCAGCAGTTTAAAGGGAGTAGGATCACCCCTCCACTTT CASSLKGVGSPLHF
- TRBJ1-1 TRBV7-2 - TGTGCCAGCAGCCTCGGGAGATCTAACACTGAAGCTTTCTTT CASSLGRSNTEAFF
- TRBJ2-1 TRBV3-1/TRBV3-2 - TGTGCCAGCAGCCAAGAGGTAACTAGAAGGAATGAGCAGTTCTTC CASSQEVTRRNEQFF
- TRBJ2-3 TRBV29-1 TRBD2 TGCAGCGCCCCAGGCGGGAGGGGAAACACAGATACGCAGTATTTT CSAPGGRGNTDTQYF
- TRBJ2-1 TRBV29-1 - TGCAGCGTTGAAGATCTGTGGGGAGCCCCAGGAAATGAGCAGTTCTTC CSVEDLWGAPGNEQFF
- TRBJ2-7 TRBV7-9 TRBD1 TGTGCCAGCAGCTTCGGGACAGGGATGGAGCAGTACTTC CASSFGTGMEQYF
- TRBJ1-2 TRBV7-6 TRBD1 TGTGCCAGCAGCTTAGGCGAATATGGACAGGGGGTAAATGGCTACACCTTC CASSLGEYGQGVNGYTF
- TRBJ1-5 TRBV6-2/TRBV6-3 TRBD1 TGTGCCAGCAGTTACTGGCAGGGGGTGATGGGGGCTAGTCAGCCCCAGCATTTT CASSYWQGVMGASQPQHF
- TRBJ2-3 TRBV24-1 TRBD2 TGTGCCACCAGTGATTCGCCGGCTAGCGGAACAGATACGCAGTATTTT CATSDSPASGTDTQYF
- TRBJ2-7 TRBV7-2 TRBD2 TGTGCCAGCAGCCAAGCCACCGGGACTAGCTACGAGCAGTACTTC CASSQATGTSYEQYF
- TRBJ2-3 TRBV29-1 TRBD1 TGCAGCGTTGCCAGGGACAGGGTTCAAGATACGCAGTATTTT CSVARDRVQDTQYF
- TRBJ1-2 TRBV5-1 TRBD1 TGCGCCAGCAGCTTGACGGACAGGGCGGATGGCTACACCTTC CASSLTDRADGYTF